This paragraph reports one TCR beta chain. Its antigen is undetermined. This entry is derived from a study of blood T cells in healthy people across ages. With a J-beta primer mix and a sample-barcoded 5' primer, a second PCR ran about 7 to 12 cycles. There were at least 2.5 million CDR3-containing paired-end reads obtained from each sample. One entry per CDR3 protein, called by TCRdb with MiXCR from the 5' RACE reads. The data contain 910,000 or so distinct CDR3 sequences, roughly half of them seen just once; the ten biggest clones take up about 21%. General study points: Diversity figures based on one million T cells were deemed too low. Age brought a roughly linear fall in TCR beta diversity measured per million T cells. There was no known CMV status for donors, so expanded clonotype changes were possibly confounded.

The TCR originated in a woman in her sixties in good health. The sample consisted of blood.

In DNA form, the CDR3 reads TGTGCCAGCAGCCACCGGCGGGGTGATGGGTATGGCTACACCTTC. Amino acid sequence: CASSHRRGDGYGYTF. This chain joins TRBV6-5 and TRBJ1-2; D is undetermined. The CDR3 runs to 15 residues. CDR1 MNHEY and CDR2 SVGAGI come from the germline V gene. V was trimmed by 6 bases and J by 5 bases, leaving 19 bases between them.